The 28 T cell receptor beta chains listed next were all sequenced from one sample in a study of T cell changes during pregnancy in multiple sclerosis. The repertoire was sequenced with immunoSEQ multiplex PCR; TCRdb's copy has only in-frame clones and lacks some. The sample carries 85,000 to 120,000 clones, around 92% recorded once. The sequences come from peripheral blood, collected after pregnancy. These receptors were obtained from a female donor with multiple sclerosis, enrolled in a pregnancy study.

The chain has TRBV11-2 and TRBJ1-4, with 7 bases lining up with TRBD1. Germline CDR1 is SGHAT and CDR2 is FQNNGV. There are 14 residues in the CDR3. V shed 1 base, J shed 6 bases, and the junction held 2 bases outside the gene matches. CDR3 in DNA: TGTGCCAGCAGCTTAGCAGGGGGAGATGAAAAACTGTTTTTT. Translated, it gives CASSLAGGDEKLFF.

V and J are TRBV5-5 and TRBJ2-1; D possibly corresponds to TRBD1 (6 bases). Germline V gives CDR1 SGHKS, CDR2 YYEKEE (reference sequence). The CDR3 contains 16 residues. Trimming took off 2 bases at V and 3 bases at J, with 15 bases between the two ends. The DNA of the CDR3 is TGTGCCAGCAGCTTACAGGGAACGGGAAGCTACAATGAGCAGTTCTTC. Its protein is CASSLQGTGSYNEQFF.

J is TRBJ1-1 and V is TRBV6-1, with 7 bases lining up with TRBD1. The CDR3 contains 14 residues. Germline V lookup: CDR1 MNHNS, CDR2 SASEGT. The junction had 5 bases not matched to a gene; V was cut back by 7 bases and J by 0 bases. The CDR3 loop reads CASKQGTLNTEAFF. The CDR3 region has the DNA TGTGCCAGCAAACAGGGGACATTGAACACTGAAGCTTTCTTT.

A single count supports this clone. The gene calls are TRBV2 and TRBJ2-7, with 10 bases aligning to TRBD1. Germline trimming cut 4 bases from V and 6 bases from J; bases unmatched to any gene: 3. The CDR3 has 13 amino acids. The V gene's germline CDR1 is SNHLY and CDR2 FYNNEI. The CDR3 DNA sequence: TGTGCCAGCAGTGGACAGGGGGCGAGCGAGCAGTACTTC. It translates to CASSGQGASEQYF.

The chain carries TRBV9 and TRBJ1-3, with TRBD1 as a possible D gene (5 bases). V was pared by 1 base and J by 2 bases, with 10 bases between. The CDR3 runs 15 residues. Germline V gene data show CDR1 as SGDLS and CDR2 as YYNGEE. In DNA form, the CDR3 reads TGTGCCAGCAGCGTACAGGGATCGACTGGAAACACCATATATTTT. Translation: CASSVQGSTGNTIYF.

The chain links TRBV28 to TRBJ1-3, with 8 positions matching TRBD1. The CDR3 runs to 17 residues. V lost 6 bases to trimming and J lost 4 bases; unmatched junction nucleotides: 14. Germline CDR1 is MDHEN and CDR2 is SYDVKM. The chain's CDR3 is CASSPRGRLRPGNTIYF. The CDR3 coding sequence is TGTGCCAGCAGCCCCAGGGGGCGGCTGCGTCCGGGAAACACCATATATTTT.

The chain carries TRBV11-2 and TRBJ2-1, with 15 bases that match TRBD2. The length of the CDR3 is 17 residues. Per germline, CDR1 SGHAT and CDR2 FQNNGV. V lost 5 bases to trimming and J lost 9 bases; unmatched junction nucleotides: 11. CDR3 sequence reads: CASSRWTSGRAIGEQFF. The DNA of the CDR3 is TGTGCCAGCAGCAGATGGACTAGCGGGAGGGCCATCGGTGAGCAGTTCTTC. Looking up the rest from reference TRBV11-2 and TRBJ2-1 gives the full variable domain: EAGVAQSPRYKIIEKRQSVAFWCNPISGHATLYWYQQILGQGPKLLIQFQNNGVVDDSQLPKDRFSAERLKGVDSTLKIQPAKLEDSAVYLCASSRWTSGRAIGEQFFGPGTRLTVL.

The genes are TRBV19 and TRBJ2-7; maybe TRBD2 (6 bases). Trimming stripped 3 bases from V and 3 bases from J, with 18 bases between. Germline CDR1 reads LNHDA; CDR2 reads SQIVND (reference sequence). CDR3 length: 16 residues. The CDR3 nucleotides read TGTGCCAGTAGTATTAACAGGAGGGCAGGGAGCTACGAGCAGTACTTC. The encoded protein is CASSINRRAGSYEQYF.

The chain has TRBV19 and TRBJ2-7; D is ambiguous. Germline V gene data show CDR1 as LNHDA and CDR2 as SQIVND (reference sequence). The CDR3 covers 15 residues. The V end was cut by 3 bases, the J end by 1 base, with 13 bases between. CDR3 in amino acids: CASSITPQVSYEQYF. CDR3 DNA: TGTGCCAGTAGTATTACACCGCAGGTGTCCTACGAGCAGTACTTC.

As DNA, the CDR3 is TGCGCCAGCAGCCGCAACACAGGGGGCGCTACCGGGGAGCTGTTTTTT. It specifies CASSRNTGGATGELFF. The chain is built from TRBV5-1 and TRBJ2-2; 9 bases are shared with TRBD1. Germline V gene data show CDR1 as SGHRS and CDR2 as YFSETQ. V lost 4 bases, J lost 5 bases, and 9 bases stayed unmatched. The CDR3 sequence is 16 residues long.

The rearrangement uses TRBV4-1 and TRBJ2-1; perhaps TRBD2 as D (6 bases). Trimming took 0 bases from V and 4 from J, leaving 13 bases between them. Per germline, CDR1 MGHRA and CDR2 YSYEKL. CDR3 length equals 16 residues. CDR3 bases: TGCGCCAGCAGCCAAGATGGCGGGGAAGCTTACAATGAGCAGTTCTTC. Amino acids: CASSQDGGEAYNEQFF.

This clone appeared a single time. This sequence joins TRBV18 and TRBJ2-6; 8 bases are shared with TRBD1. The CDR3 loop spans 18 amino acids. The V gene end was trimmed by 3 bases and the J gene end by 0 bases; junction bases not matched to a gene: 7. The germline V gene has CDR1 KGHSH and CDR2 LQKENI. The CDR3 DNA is TGTGCCAGCTCACCCATTGGACAGGGCTCCTCTGGGGCCAACGTCCTGACTTTC. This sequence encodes CASSPIGQGSSGANVLTF.

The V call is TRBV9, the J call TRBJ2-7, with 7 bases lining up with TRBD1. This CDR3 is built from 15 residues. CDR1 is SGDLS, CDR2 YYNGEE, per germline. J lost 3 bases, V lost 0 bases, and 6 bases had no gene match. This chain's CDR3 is CASSVAPGQLYEQYF. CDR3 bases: TGTGCCAGCAGCGTAGCCCCGGGACAGCTCTACGAGCAGTACTTC.

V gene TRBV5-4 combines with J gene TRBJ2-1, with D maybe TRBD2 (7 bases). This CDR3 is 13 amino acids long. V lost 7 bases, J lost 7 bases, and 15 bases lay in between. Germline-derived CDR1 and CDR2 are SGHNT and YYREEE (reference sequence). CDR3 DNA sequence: TGTGCCAGCCTGCCGGGGGGCGGAAATGAGCAGTTCTTC. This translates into CASLPGGGNEQFF.

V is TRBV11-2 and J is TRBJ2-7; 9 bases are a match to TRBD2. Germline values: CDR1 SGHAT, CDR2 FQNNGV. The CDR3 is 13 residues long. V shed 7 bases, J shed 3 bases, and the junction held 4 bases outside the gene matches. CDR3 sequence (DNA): TGTGCCAGCAATCCTAGCGGGATCTACGAGCAGTACTTC. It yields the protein CASNPSGIYEQYF. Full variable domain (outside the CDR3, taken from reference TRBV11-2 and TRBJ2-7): EAGVAQSPRYKIIEKRQSVAFWCNPISGHATLYWYQQILGQGPKLLIQFQNNGVVDDSQLPKDRFSAERLKGVDSTLKIQPAKLEDSAVYLCASNPSGIYEQYFGPGTRLTVT.

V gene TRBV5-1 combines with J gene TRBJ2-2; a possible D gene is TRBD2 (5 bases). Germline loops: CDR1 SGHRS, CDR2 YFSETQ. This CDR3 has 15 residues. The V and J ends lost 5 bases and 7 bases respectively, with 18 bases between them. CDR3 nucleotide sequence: TGCGCCAGCAGGGAGGATATTAGCGAGAACGGGGAGCTGTTTTTT. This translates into CASREDISENGELFF.

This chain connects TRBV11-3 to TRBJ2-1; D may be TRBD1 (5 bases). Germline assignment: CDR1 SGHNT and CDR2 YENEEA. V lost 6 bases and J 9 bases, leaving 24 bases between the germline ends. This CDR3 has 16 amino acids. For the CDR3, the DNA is TGTGCCAGCAGTAACTACCAGGGTTCCCTTAGTGGTGAGCAGTTCTTC. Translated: CASSNYQGSLSGEQFF.

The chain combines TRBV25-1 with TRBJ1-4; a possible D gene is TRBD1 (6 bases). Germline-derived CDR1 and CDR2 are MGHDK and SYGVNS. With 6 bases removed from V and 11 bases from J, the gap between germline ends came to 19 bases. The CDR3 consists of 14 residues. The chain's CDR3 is CASSGGGAGVKLFF. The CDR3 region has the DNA TGTGCCAGCAGCGGGGGGGGCGCCGGCGTGAAACTGTTTTTT.

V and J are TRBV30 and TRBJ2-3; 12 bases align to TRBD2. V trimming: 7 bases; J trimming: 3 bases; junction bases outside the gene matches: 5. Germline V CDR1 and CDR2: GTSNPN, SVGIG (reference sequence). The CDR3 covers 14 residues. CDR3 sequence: CASPSGGATDTQYF. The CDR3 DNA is TGTGCCTCCCCTAGCGGGGGGGCGACAGATACGCAGTATTTT.

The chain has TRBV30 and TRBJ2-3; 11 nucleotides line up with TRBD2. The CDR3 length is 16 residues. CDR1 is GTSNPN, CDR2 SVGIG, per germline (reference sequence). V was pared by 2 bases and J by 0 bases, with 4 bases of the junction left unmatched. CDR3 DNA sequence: TGTGCCTGGAGTCCTTGGACTAGCGGGAGCACAGATACGCAGTATTTT. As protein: CAWSPWTSGSTDTQYF.

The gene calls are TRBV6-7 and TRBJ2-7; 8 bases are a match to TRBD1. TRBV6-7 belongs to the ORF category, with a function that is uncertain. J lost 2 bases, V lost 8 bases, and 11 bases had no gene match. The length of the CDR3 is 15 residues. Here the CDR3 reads CASEVNRDRPYEQYF. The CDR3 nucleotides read TGTGCCAGCGAGGTAAACCGGGACAGGCCCTACGAGCAGTACTTC.

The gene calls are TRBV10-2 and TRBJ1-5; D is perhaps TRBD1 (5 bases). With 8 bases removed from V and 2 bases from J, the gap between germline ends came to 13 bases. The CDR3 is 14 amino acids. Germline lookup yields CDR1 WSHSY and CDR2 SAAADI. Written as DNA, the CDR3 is TGCGCCAGCCAAAGGCAGGGTGGCAATCAGCCCCAGCATTTT. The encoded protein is CASQRQGGNQPQHF.

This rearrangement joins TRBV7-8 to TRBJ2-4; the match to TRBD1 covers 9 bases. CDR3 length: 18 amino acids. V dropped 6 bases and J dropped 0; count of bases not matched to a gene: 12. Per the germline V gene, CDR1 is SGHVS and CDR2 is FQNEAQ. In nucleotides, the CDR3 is TGTGCCAGCAGTCCGGACAGGGGAAGGGGGCTAGCCAAAAACATTCAGTACTTC. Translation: CASSPDRGRGLAKNIQYF. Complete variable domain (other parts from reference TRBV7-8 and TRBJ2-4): GAGVSQSPRYKVAKRGQDVALRCDPISGHVSLFWYQQALGQGPEFLTYFQNEAQLDKSGLPSDRFFAERPEGSVSTLKIQRTQQEDSAVYLCASSPDRGRGLAKNIQYFGAGTRLSVL.

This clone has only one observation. CDR3 residues: CASSRSIQGSPLHF. In nucleotides, the CDR3 is TGTGCCAGCAGCCGATCAATCCAGGGTTCACCCCTCCACTTT. V usage is TRBV7-6 and J usage is TRBJ1-6; tentative D call: TRBD1 (5 bases). CDR3 length: 14 amino acids. V lost 5 bases and J 9 bases, leaving 14 bases between the germline ends. Germline loops: CDR1 SGHVS, CDR2 FNYEAQ.

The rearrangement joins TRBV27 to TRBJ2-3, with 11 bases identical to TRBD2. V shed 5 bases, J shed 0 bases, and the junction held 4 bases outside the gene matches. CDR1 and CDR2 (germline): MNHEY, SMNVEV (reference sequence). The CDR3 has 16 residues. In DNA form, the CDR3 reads TGTGCCAGCAGTCTTATAGCGGGGGGGAGCACAGATACGCAGTATTTT. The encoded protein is CASSLIAGGSTDTQYF.

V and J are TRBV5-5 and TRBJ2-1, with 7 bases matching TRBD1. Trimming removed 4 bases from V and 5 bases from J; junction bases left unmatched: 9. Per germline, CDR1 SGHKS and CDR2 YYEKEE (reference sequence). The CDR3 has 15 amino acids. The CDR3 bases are TGTGCCAGCAGCCGGACAGGAAACCTTGACAATGAGCAGTTCTTC. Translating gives CASSRTGNLDNEQFF.

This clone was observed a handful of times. This chain's CDR3 is CASSRLVVGTGNSPLHF. Written as DNA, the CDR3 is TGTGCCAGCAGCCGCCTAGTAGTCGGGACAGGGAATTCACCCCTCCACTTT. The chain carries TRBV5-4 and TRBJ1-6; 9 nucleotides line up with TRBD1. The CDR3 is 17 amino acids. In germline, CDR1 is SGHNT, CDR2 YYREEE (reference sequence). V shed 4 bases, J shed 7 bases, and the junction held 12 bases outside the gene matches.

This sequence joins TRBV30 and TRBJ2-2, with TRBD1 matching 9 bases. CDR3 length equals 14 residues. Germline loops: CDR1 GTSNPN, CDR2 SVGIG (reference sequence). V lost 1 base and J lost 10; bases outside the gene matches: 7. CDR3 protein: CAWSDRGLLEELFF. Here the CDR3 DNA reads TGTGCCTGGAGTGACAGGGGGCTTTTGGAGGAGCTGTTTTTT.